The 3 T cell receptor beta chains below come from one sample, sequenced in a study of blood T cell repertoires in COVID-19. TCRdb keeps only in-frame clones here, not all; method: immunoSEQ multiplex PCR. The repertoire holds 150,000 or so clones, with around nine tenths as singletons. What was sequenced was peripheral blood. The receptors were sampled from a woman aged 70-85 years with COVID-19, enrolled during active disease.

V usage is TRBV5-1 and J usage is TRBJ1-2; 9 bases fit TRBD1. Germline CDR1 is SGHRS and CDR2 is YFSETQ. This CDR3 has 17 amino acids. Trimming at V came to 3 bases and at J to 6 bases, leaving 15 bases not matched to a gene. As DNA, the CDR3 is TGCGCCAGCAGCTCCGATGGTACCACAGGGGGCGGCGATGGCTACACCTTC. It codes for CASSSDGTTGGGDGYTF.

The chain links TRBV28 to TRBJ1-5; D ambiguous. V shed 6 bases and J shed 4 bases, with 19 bases lying between them. This CDR3 comprises 16 residues. Germline V gene sequence: CDR1 MDHEN, CDR2 SYDVKM. The CDR3 spells CASRATSTGRNQPQHF. In DNA form, the CDR3 reads TGTGCCAGCAGGGCGACATCGACGGGGAGGAATCAGCCCCAGCATTTT.

The chain recombines TRBV6-5 with TRBJ1-1, with D maybe TRBD1 (5 bases). Looked up from germline, CDR1 is MNHEY and CDR2 is SVGAGI. V lost 7 bases and J lost 0, with 9 bases in between. CDR3 size: 13 residues. This CDR3 is CASKPGMNTEAFF. CDR3 sequence (DNA): TGTGCCAGCAAACCAGGGATGAACACTGAAGCTTTCTTT.